This TCR beta chain stems from a study of CD8 T cells in Susac syndrome. Study-level information: At blood draw, Susac syndrome patients were therapy-naive, on corticosteroids, or on intravenous immunoglobulin alone.

Bulk CD8+ and CD4+ cells came from magnetic negative isolation; CD8+ TEMRA by FACS. It was with random hexamers that roughly 0.45 to 1 ug RNA was reverse transcribed. The method of amplification for TCR beta CDR3 was immunoSEQ multiplex PCR, covering 54 Vbeta and 13 Jbeta. Via MiXCR, TCRdb re-called the immunoSEQ multiplex PCR reads, giving one row per CDR3 protein. This table has 150,000 to 180,000 distinct CDR3 sequences, 85% to 95% appearing once. This clonotype was found once. This clonotype originated in a human donor with Susac syndrome. The sample consisted of CD4+ T cells from PBMCs.

The CDR3 region has the DNA TGCAGTGCTAGGGACAGTACATCGAGGGACACCGGGGAGCTGTTTTTT. Amino acid sequence: CSARDSTSRDTGELFF. The rearrangement links TRBV20-1 to TRBJ2-2, with D possibly TRBD1 on 6 matching bases. The CDR3 loop spans 16 amino acids. V was cut by 3 bases and J by 3 bases, with 17 bases left in between. Germline V lookup: CDR1 DFQATT, CDR2 SNEGSKA (reference sequence).